The rows below give T cell receptor beta chains drawn from one sample of a study of T cell repertoires in aging, cancer and after chemotherapy. TCRdb passed the multiplex PCR reads through MiXCR, listing each CDR3 protein once. The sample has 8,500 to 10,000 distinct CDR3 sequences, 37% seen once. The sequencing input was blood. The receptors derive from a human donor in good health. Both conserved end residues are part of each CDR3. A D gene is named only where the DNA matches it firmly. Clone size is not always given. Where it is, it says once, few, many or a class for expanded clones.

D gene,V gene,clone size,J gene,CDR3 DNA,CDR3 protein
-,TRBV18,-,TRBJ1-4,TGTGCCAGCTCACCACCTGGACGTCCGAATGAAAAACTGTTTTTT,CASSPPGRPNEKLFF
-,TRBV5-1,few,TRBJ2-7,TGCGCCAGCAGCTTGGAAGGGGAAGTGCAGTACTTC,CASSLEGEVQYF
TRBD1,TRBV18,few,TRBJ2-6,TGTGCCAGCTCACCTCGACAGGGAAGTAAGTCTGGGGCCAACGTCCTGACTTTC,CASSPRQGSKSGANVLTF
-,TRBV5-1,-,TRBJ2-7,TGCGCCAGCAGCGAAGCAGGGTCGGAGGTCGAGCAGTACTTC,CASSEAGSEVEQYF
TRBD1,TRBV7-6,-,TRBJ2-2,TGTGCCAGCAGCCCCCCGGGCAGGGGGCGGAACACCGGGGAGCTGTTTTTT,CASSPPGRGRNTGELFF
TRBD1,TRBV19,-,TRBJ1-5,TGTGCCAGTATTCACCAGGGGGAGGGCAATCAGCCCCAGCATTTT,CASIHQGEGNQPQHF
-,TRBV5-1,-,TRBJ2-5,TGCGCCAGCAGCTTGGAACAGGGAGGCCAAGAGACCCAGTACTTC,CASSLEQGGQETQYF
TRBD1,TRBV11-2,-,TRBJ2-7,TGTGCCAGCAGCCTGGACAGGGGTCCCTACGAGCAGTACTTC,CASSLDRGPYEQYF
TRBD1,TRBV6-1,-,TRBJ1-2,TGTGCCAGCAGGGACAGGGCTATTGGCTACACCTTC,CASRDRAIGYTF
-,TRBV12-3/TRBV12-4,few,TRBJ1-5,TGTGCCAGCAGCCTTAATTGGAACAATCAGCCCCAGCATTTT,CASSLNWNNQPQHF
-,TRBV29-1,medium-sized,TRBJ2-1,TGCAGCGTTGAACCGCGGGAATATTATGAGCAGTTCTTC,CSVEPREYYEQFF
TRBD2,TRBV19,medium-sized,TRBJ2-3,TGTGCCACCAAGGGGACTAGCGGACACACAGATACGCAGTATTTT,CATKGTSGHTDTQYF
-,TRBV19,medium-sized,TRBJ2-2,TGTGCCAGTAGTGAGACTGCGAACACCGGGGAGCTGTTTTTT,CASSETANTGELFF
-,TRBV19,few,TRBJ2-7,TGTGCCGACCATCTACTAGACACGCAGTGCTACGAGCAGTACTTC,CADHLLDTQCYEQYF
-,TRBV13,medium-sized,TRBJ2-2,TGTGCCAGCAGCCCTCAAGTCGGGCGCACCGGGGAGCTGTTTTTT,CASSPQVGRTGELFF
TRBD1,TRBV12-3/TRBV12-4,-,TRBJ2-2,TGTGCCAGCAGACGGGACAGCGTAAACACCGGGGAGCTGTTTTTT,CASRRDSVNTGELFF
TRBD2,TRBV10-3,-,TRBJ2-1,TGTGCCATCAGTGAGCCCAGGACTAGCAGCAATGAGCAGTTCTTC,CAISEPRTSSNEQFF
TRBD1,TRBV6-1,-,TRBJ2-1,TGTGCCAGCAGTGAACACAGGGGTGCTACCGGTGAGCAGTTCTTC,CASSEHRGATGEQFF
TRBD2,TRBV15,few,TRBJ2-4,TGTGCCACCAGCCCCCGGACTAGCGGGGTAAACATTCAGTACTTC,CATSPRTSGVNIQYF
-,TRBV6-2/TRBV6-3,-,TRBJ1-4,TGTGCCAGCAGTTACCAACCAACAGGGCTAAATGAAAAACTGTTTTTT,CASSYQPTGLNEKLFF
-,TRBV30,-,TRBJ2-7,TGTGCCCTACAGGCAGCCACCTACGAGCAGTACTTC,CALQAATYEQYF
-,TRBV30,-,TRBJ1-3,TGTGCCTGGGGGCTTTTAGCGCTCTCTGGAAAAACCATATATTTT,CAWGLLALSGKTIYF
TRBD2,TRBV27,-,TRBJ2-1,TGTGCCAGCAGTTTCTCTAGCGGGGGGTCCTACAATGAGCAGTTCTTC,CASSFSSGGSYNEQFF
-,TRBV29-1,few,TRBJ1-1,TGCAGCGCCGGGGGTGCCGACACTGAAGCTTTCTTT,CSAGGADTEAFF
TRBD2,TRBV6-5,-,TRBJ2-7,TGTGCCAGCAGCTCAAAAGCGGGAGGGCGCAACGAGCAGTACTTC,CASSSKAGGRNEQYF
TRBD2,TRBV27,-,TRBJ2-1,TGTGCCAGCAGTTCCCCAGGCGGGAGACCCTACAATGAGCAGTTCTTC,CASSSPGGRPYNEQFF
TRBD2,TRBV6-2/TRBV6-3,few,TRBJ2-7,TGTGCCAGCCCCGGGACTAGCCCTCTGTTCCCTGGGGGTCAGCAGTACTTC,CASPGTSPLFPGGQQYF
TRBD1,TRBV27,few,TRBJ2-1,TGTGCCAGCAGTTTGACCGGTGGGACAGGCCCCTACAATGAGCAGTTCTTC,CASSLTGGTGPYNEQFF
-,TRBV5-5,-,TRBJ2-7,TGTGCCAGCAGCCCCTGGCGGGACAGCGGACTCTACGAGCAGTACTTC,CASSPWRDSGLYEQYF
-,TRBV29-1,medium-sized,TRBJ2-5,TGCAGCGTTAGGGGGGCGAAAGAGACCCAGTACTTC,CSVRGAKETQYF
TRBD1,TRBV29-1,few,TRBJ1-2,TGCAGCGTCACCCCCGGACAGGGCTCCTATGGCTACACCTTC,CSVTPGQGSYGYTF
-,TRBV5-1,few,TRBJ2-7,TGCGCCAGCAGCTGGGGACCCAGGGGGACTGTGGGGGAGCAGTACTTC,CASSWGPRGTVGEQYF
TRBD1,TRBV13,-,TRBJ1-2,TGTGCCAGCAGCCGTACTACGCCCGTACCGGGACAGGGGTCCGACTATGGCTACACCTTC,CASSRTTPVPGQGSDYGYTF
TRBD2,TRBV15,few,TRBJ2-1,TGTGCCACCAGCGGGGGGACTAGCGGGCGCAGCTCCTACAATGAGCAGTTCTTC,CATSGGTSGRSSYNEQFF
-,TRBV19,medium-sized,TRBJ2-3,TGTGCCAGTAGTCCTTTGGGAAGGACAGCCCCAGATACGCAGTATTTT,CASSPLGRTAPDTQYF
TRBD1,TRBV12-3/TRBV12-4,-,TRBJ2-6,TGTGCCAGCAGTTCCCGGACAGGGGTAAACAACGTCCTGACTTTC,CASSSRTGVNNVLTF
-,TRBV7-2,-,TRBJ2-2,TGTGCCAGCAGCTCTCCTGGGGCAAGGAGGTCAACCGGGGAGCTGTTTTTT,CASSSPGARRSTGELFF
-,TRBV13,-,TRBJ1-3,TGTGCCAGCAGCTCTGTTATTTACTCTGGAAACACCATATATTTT,CASSSVIYSGNTIYF
-,TRBV4-3,-,TRBJ2-3,TGCGCCAGCAGCCAAGGGACGGGGAGCGGACTCAGGGATACGCAGTATTTT,CASSQGTGSGLRDTQYF
TRBD2,TRBV19,once,TRBJ2-1,TGTGCCAGTAGTCCCGAGGGACTAGCGGACTTATACAATGAGCAGTTCTTC,CASSPEGLADLYNEQFF
TRBD1,TRBV19,-,TRBJ1-5,TGTGCCAGTAGGAAACGGACAGGTAGCAATCAGCCCCAGCATTTT,CASRKRTGSNQPQHF
-,TRBV19,-,TRBJ1-5,TGTGCCAGTAGTATGGGACAAGCGAGCAATCAGCCCCAGCATTTT,CASSMGQASNQPQHF
TRBD2,TRBV30,-,TRBJ2-7,TGTGCCTGGAGTGCGGGACTAGCGGGAGGGCAGTACTTC,CAWSAGLAGGQYF
-,TRBV6-1,few,TRBJ2-7,TGTGCCAGCCGTCGACTCTACGAGCAGTACTTC,CASRRLYEQYF
TRBD1,TRBV29-1,-,TRBJ1-2,TGCAGCGTCGAAAGACAGGGGCAAACCTATGGCTACACCTTC,CSVERQGQTYGYTF
-,TRBV13,-,TRBJ2-5,TGTGCCAGCAGCCCCGGCGCGACGGAAGAGACCCAGTACTTC,CASSPGATEETQYF
TRBD2,TRBV19,-,TRBJ2-3,TGTGCCAGTAGTATAGGGACTAGCATCACAGATACGCAGTATTTT,CASSIGTSITDTQYF
-,TRBV7-9,-,TRBJ2-7,TGTGCCAGCAGCTTAGCGGTGGGCGAGCAGTACTTC,CASSLAVGEQYF
-,TRBV6-5,-,TRBJ1-4,TGTGCCAGCAGCCCGGACGTGTGGGGTGAAAAACTGTTTTTT,CASSPDVWGEKLFF
-,TRBV12-3/TRBV12-4,once,TRBJ2-7,TGTGCCAGCAGTTCCTCCACCCGGCCCTACGAGCAGTACTTC,CASSSSTRPYEQYF
TRBD2,TRBV24-1,-,TRBJ2-3,TGTGCCACCAGTGATTTGACTAGCGGGAACACAGATGCGCAGTATTTT,CATSDLTSGNTDAQYF
-,TRBV27,-,TRBJ1-1,TGTGCCAGCAGTCCCCCGACAGGCACTGAAGCTTTCTTT,CASSPPTGTEAFF
TRBD2,TRBV7-9,-,TRBJ2-1,TGTGCCAGCAGCTTACTTGGCGGGAGATCCTACAATGAGCAGTTCTTC,CASSLLGGRSYNEQFF
-,TRBV6-1,-,TRBJ1-3,TGTGCCAGCAGCGCAGAATACTCTGGAAACACCATATATTTT,CASSAEYSGNTIYF
-,TRBV19,-,TRBJ1-4,TGTGCCAGTACCCCGTGGGGACCAACTAATGAAAAACTGTTTTTT,CASTPWGPTNEKLFF
TRBD2,TRBV5-5,-,TRBJ2-7,TGTGCCAGCAGCTTGTCCGGGACTAGCGTCTACGAGCAGTACTTC,CASSLSGTSVYEQYF
-,TRBV10-3,-,TRBJ2-3,TGTGCCATCAGTGTGGCCAGGGAGGCAGATACGCAGTATTTT,CAISVAREADTQYF
-,TRBV18,-,TRBJ2-1,TGTGCCAGCTCACCACCGAGGGGCTACTACAATGAGCAGTTCTTC,CASSPPRGYYNEQFF
-,TRBV6-2/TRBV6-3,-,TRBJ1-2,TGTGCCAGCAGTACCCGTGAGACGTCTAACTATGGCTACACCTTC,CASSTRETSNYGYTF